The 21 T cell receptor beta chains listed next were all sequenced from one sample in a study of blood T cells in healthy people across ages. PCR was performed a second time for about 7 to 11 cycles using a sample-barcoded 5' primer and a J-beta primer mix. In TCRdb, the 5' RACE reads were re-called with MiXCR into one record per CDR3 protein. Of about 1.5 million distinct CDR3 sequences listed, under 55% were seen once; the top ten hold around 4%. Sequencing was carried out using blood. All receptors come from a woman aged 18-35 years in good health.

The chain uses TRBV10-3 and TRBJ2-5, with 7 bases aligning to TRBD1. Unmatched junction bases numbered 4, after V lost 11 bases and J lost 4 bases. Germline CDR1 and CDR2: ENHRY and SYGVKD. The CDR3 runs 11 residues. CDR3 sequence: CAVTGAETQYF. The CDR3 nucleotides are TGTGCCGTCACAGGGGCAGAGACCCAGTACTTC.

This clonotype has just a few counts. This CDR3 is CASSEAEAWGLNTEAFF. The CDR3 nucleotides read TGTGCCAGCAGTGAAGCGGAGGCATGGGGATTGAACACTGAAGCTTTCTTT. This sequence joins TRBV2 and TRBJ1-1; no firm D call. The germline CDR1 and CDR2 sequences are SNHLY and FYNNEI. V lost 0 bases and J lost 0, with 14 bases in between. The CDR3 runs 17 residues.

This clonotype was detected only a few times. The chain joins TRBV6-5 to TRBJ1-1, with TRBD1 matching over 9 bases. This CDR3 has 15 amino acids. Looked up from germline, CDR1 is MNHEY and CDR2 is SVGAGI. V dropped 2 bases and J dropped 5; count of bases not matched to a gene: 6. CDR3 bases: TGTGCCAGCAGTTACGGGGGACAGGGTGTAACTGAAGCTTTCTTT. Translation: CASSYGGQGVTEAFF.

In its sample, this clonotype was seen a few times. A junction end diverges from the germline sequence, so it may reflect a read error. The chain employs TRBV7-8 and TRBJ2-7; possible D gene TRBD1, 5 bases. This CDR3 is built from 13 residues. Germline V CDR1 and CDR2: SGHVS, FQNEAQ. This CDR3 is CASSVAGSHEQYF. The CDR3 DNA reads TGTGCCAGCAGCGTAGCAGGGTCCCACGAGCAGTACTTC.

A single count supports this clonotype. This chain connects TRBV6-1 to TRBJ2-3, with a weak D call TRBD2 (5 bases). This CDR3 comprises 16 residues. CDR1 and CDR2 from the germline V gene are MNHNS and SASEGT. Deletions cut 7 bases from V and 2 bases from J, with 19 bases between. In DNA, the CDR3 is TGTGCCAGCACCCCGGTGGCTGGAGGCCCCACAGATACGCAGTATTTT. Protein sequence: CASTPVAGGPTDTQYF.

This clonotype was counted a few times. The gene calls are TRBV20-1 and TRBJ2-1, with 7 bases that match TRBD1. CDR1 and CDR2 (germline): DFQATT, SNEGSKA (reference sequence). J lost 8 bases, V lost 3 bases, and 7 bases had no gene match. This CDR3 is 13 amino acids long. Written as DNA, the CDR3 is TGCAGTGCTAGTCCTACCGACAGGGATGAGCAGTTCTTC. Translating it yields CSASPTDRDEQFF.

This clonotype was observed a handful of times. V usage is TRBV27 and J usage is TRBJ2-6; no definite D call. The CDR3 totals 14 residues. CDR1 and CDR2 from the germline V gene are MNHEY and SMNVEV (reference sequence). Trimming removed 10 bases at V and 2 bases at J, with 12 bases between. The CDR3 is CATRYITGANVLTF. DNA for the CDR3: TGTGCCACCCGATATATAACTGGGGCCAACGTCCTGACTTTC.

The chain recombines TRBV6-6 with TRBJ1-1; unclear D gene. CDR3 length: 13 residues. From germline, CDR1 is MNHNY and CDR2 SVGAGI (reference sequence). Trimming left V 5 bases short and J 11 bases short, with 18 bases between. For the CDR3, the DNA is TGTGCCAGCAGTGACAACGGCCCAACGTTCGCTTTCTTT. This codes for CASSDNGPTFAFF.

This clonotype has only a few counts. CDR3 loop: CASSEEASGFETQYF. Written as DNA, the CDR3 is TGTGCCAGCAGTGAAGAGGCTAGCGGGTTTGAGACCCAGTACTTC. This rearrangement joins TRBV2 to TRBJ2-5; 8 nucleotides agree with TRBD2. Trimming removed 1 base from V and 5 bases from J; junction bases left unmatched: 6. The CDR3 is made up of 15 amino acids. Germline V gene lookup returns CDR1 SNHLY and CDR2 FYNNEI.

This clonotype was picked up a small number of times. This rearrangement joins TRBV19 to TRBJ2-6, with D possibly TRBD1 on 5 matching bases. There are 15 residues in the CDR3. CDR1 is LNHDA, CDR2 SQIVND, per germline (reference sequence). V lost 8 bases, J lost 4 bases, and 15 bases lay in between. The CDR3: CASELRGFGANVLTF. DNA of the CDR3: TGTGCCAGTGAATTAAGGGGCTTCGGGGCCAACGTCCTGACTTTC.

There are a few counts of this clonotype. V and J are TRBV29-1 and TRBJ2-3, with a possible D match to TRBD2 (6 bases). V was trimmed by 8 bases and J by 2 bases, leaving 11 bases between them. The CDR3 is made up of 12 amino acids. In germline, CDR1 is SQVTM, CDR2 ANQGSEA. The CDR3 protein is CSPGLITDTQYF. CDR3 DNA sequence: TGCAGCCCGGGACTTATCACAGATACGCAGTATTTT.

This clonotype has only one observation. V gene TRBV4-2 combines with J gene TRBJ2-1; no firm D call. Germline V lookup: CDR1 LGHNA, CDR2 YNFKEQ. The germline V and J ends were trimmed by 0 bases and 5 bases, with 8 bases remaining between them. The CDR3 contains 14 residues. The DNA of the CDR3 is TGTGCCAGCAGCCAAGAACTGGTCCACAATGAGCAGTTCTTC. Its protein is CASSQELVHNEQFF.

A few counts support this clonotype. The chain is built from TRBV7-2 and TRBJ2-1; D gene ambiguous. Per the germline V gene, CDR1 is SGHTA and CDR2 is FQGNSA. This CDR3 is 12 amino acids long. Trimming removed 7 bases at V and 3 bases at J, with 7 bases between. CDR3 sequence reads: CASNHYYNEQFF. CDR3 coding DNA: TGTGCCAGCAACCACTACTACAATGAGCAGTTCTTC.

The V call is TRBV2, the J call TRBJ1-2; unclear D gene. This CDR3 is 12 amino acids long. Trimming cost V 4 bases and J 7 bases, with 10 bases left between them. The germline CDR1 and CDR2 sequences are SNHLY and FYNNEI. CDR3 protein: CASSVLVGGYTF. The DNA of the CDR3 is TGTGCCAGCAGTGTTCTGGTCGGTGGCTACACCTTC. Based on the CDR3 plus reference TRBV2 and TRBJ1-2, the full variable domain is EPEVTQTPSHQVTQMGQEVILRCVPISNHLYFYWYRQILGQKVEFLVSFYNNEISEKSEIFDDQFSVERPDGSNFTLKIRSTKLEDSAMYFCASSVLVGGYTFGSGTRLTVV.

This clonotype was counted between two and nine times. The chain employs TRBV20-1 and TRBJ2-4, with 8 nucleotides matching TRBD1. The germline CDR1 and CDR2 sequences are DFQATT and SNEGSKA (reference sequence). The CDR3 is 14 residues long. V shed 5 bases, J shed 8 bases, and the junction held 11 bases outside the gene matches. This CDR3 reads CSAPSDRGRHIQYF. In nucleotides, the CDR3 is TGCAGTGCTCCCTCTGACAGGGGTAGGCACATTCAGTACTTC.

The chain employs TRBV24-1 and TRBJ2-1; a weak D match, TRBD2 (5 bases). The CDR3 consists of 19 residues. CDR1 is KGHDR and CDR2 is SFDVKD in the germline V gene. Deletions cut 4 bases from V and 7 bases from J, with 28 bases between. CDR3 sequence (DNA): TGTGCCACCAGTGACGTTACCCAGAACCGGACTTGGAGATTAAATGAGCAGTTCTTC. This translates into CATSDVTQNRTWRLNEQFF.

This chain connects TRBV20-1 to TRBJ2-1, with TRBD2 identical over 11 bases. CDR3 size: 15 residues. The junction had 13 bases not matched to a gene; V was cut back by 2 bases and J by 13 bases. Looked up from germline, CDR1 is DFQATT and CDR2 is SNEGSKA (reference sequence). This CDR3 is CSARKGTSGKETQFF. CDR3 DNA sequence: TGCAGTGCTAGAAAAGGGACTAGCGGCAAAGAGACCCAGTTCTTC.

The V and J genes are TRBV5-5 and TRBJ2-3; 8 bases line up with TRBD1. The length of the CDR3 is 14 residues. From germline, CDR1 is SGHKS and CDR2 YYEKEE (reference sequence). V shed 1 base, J shed 10 bases, and the junction held 8 bases outside the gene matches. The CDR3 loop reads CASSLFGQGSPQYF. In nucleotides, the CDR3 is TGTGCCAGCAGCTTGTTTGGACAGGGAAGCCCGCAGTATTTT.

CDR3 nucleotide sequence: TGTGCCAGCAGGGAGACAGGGGGCCAACAGCCCCAGCATTTT. Protein sequence: CASRETGGQQPQHF. The chain joins TRBV2 to TRBJ1-5, with TRBD1 matching 10 bases. V gave up 6 bases and J gave up 7 bases; unmatched junction bases: 6. The germline V gene has CDR1 SNHLY and CDR2 FYNNEI. There are 14 residues in the CDR3.

V is TRBV27 and J is TRBJ1-3; D ambiguous. The CDR3 loop spans 16 amino acids. V dropped 3 bases and J dropped 0 bases, with 12 bases sitting between them. The germline V gene has CDR1 MNHEY and CDR2 SMNVEV (reference sequence). The CDR3: CASSFAAPRSGNTIYF. In DNA, the CDR3 is TGTGCCAGCAGTTTCGCGGCTCCGCGCTCTGGAAACACCATATATTTT.

This clonotype was detected only a few times. The rearrangement joins TRBV6-6 to TRBJ2-1; 12 bases align to TRBD1. Germline values: CDR1 MNHNY, CDR2 SVGAGI (reference sequence). CDR3 size: 15 residues. Trimming removed 6 bases from V and 9 bases from J; junction bases left unmatched: 9. The chain's CDR3 is CASRKTGQGAGEQFF. The CDR3 bases are TGTGCCAGCAGGAAGACGGGACAGGGGGCCGGTGAGCAGTTCTTC.